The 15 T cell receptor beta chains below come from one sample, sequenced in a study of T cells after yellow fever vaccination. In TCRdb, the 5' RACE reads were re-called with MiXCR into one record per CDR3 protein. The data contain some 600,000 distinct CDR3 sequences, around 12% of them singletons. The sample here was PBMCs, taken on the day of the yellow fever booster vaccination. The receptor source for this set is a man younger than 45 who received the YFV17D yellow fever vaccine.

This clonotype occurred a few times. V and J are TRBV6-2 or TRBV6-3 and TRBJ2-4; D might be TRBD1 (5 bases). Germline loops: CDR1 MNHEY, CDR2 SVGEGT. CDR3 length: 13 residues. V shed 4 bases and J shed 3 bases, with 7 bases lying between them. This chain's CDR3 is CASSSGNKNIQYF. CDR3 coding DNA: TGTGCCAGCAGTTCAGGGAACAAAAACATTCAGTACTTC.

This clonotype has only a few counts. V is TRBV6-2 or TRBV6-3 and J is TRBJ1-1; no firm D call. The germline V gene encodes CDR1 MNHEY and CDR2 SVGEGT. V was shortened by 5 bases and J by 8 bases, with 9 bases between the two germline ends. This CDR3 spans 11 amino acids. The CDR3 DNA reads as TGTGCCAGCAGTAGAGGACTCGAAGCTTTCTTT. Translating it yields CASSRGLEAFF.

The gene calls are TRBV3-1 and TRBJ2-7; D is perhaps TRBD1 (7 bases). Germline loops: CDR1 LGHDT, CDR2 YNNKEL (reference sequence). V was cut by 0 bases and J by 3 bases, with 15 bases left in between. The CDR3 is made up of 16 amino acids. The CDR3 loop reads CASSQEEGQSLYEQYF. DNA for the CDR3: TGTGCCAGCAGCCAAGAGGAGGGACAGAGCCTCTACGAGCAGTACTTC.

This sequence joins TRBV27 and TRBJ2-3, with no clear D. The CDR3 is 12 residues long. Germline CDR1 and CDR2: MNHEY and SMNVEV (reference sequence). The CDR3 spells CSCRNQPDTQYF. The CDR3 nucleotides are TGTTCCTGCCGGAACCAGCCAGATACGCAGTATTTT.

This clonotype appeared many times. As DNA, the CDR3 is TGTGCCAGCAGTGAAGATCTTTCACCCCTCCACTTT. It translates to CASSEDLSPLHF. The rearrangement joins TRBV6-1 to TRBJ1-6; D uncertain. V dropped 1 base and J dropped 9 bases, with 4 bases sitting between them. The germline V gene has CDR1 MNHNS and CDR2 SASEGT. This CDR3 is built from 12 residues.

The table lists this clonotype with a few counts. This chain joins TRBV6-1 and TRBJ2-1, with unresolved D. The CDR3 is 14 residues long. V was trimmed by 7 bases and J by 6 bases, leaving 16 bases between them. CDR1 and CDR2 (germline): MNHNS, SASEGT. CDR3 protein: CASMTPAGGNEQFF. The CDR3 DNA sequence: TGTGCCAGCATGACACCAGCAGGTGGCAATGAGCAGTTCTTC.

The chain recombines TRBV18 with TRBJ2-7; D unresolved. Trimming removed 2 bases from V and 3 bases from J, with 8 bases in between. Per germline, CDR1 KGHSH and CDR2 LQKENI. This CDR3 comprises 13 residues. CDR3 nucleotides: TGTGCCAGCTCACCATCAGGAAACTACGAGCAGTACTTC. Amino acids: CASSPSGNYEQYF.

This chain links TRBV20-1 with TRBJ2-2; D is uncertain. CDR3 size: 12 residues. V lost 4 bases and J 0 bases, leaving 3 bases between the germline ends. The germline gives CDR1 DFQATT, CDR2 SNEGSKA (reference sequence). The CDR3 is CSATPNTGELFF. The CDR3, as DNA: TGCAGTGCTACCCCGAACACCGGGGAGCTGTTTTTT.

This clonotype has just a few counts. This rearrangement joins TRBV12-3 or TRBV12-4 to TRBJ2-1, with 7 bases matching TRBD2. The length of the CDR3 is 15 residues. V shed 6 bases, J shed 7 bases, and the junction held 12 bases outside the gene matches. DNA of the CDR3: TGTGCCAGCAGATGGGGAAGCGGAGCGGGAAATGAGCAGTTCTTC. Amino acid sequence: CASRWGSGAGNEQFF.

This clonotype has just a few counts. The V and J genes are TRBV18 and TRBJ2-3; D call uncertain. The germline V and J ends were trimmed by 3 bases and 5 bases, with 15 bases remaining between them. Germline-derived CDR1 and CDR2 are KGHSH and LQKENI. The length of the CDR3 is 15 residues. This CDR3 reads CASSPEGLRGDTQYF. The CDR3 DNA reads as TGTGCCAGCTCACCCGAAGGGTTGAGAGGAGATACGCAGTATTTT.

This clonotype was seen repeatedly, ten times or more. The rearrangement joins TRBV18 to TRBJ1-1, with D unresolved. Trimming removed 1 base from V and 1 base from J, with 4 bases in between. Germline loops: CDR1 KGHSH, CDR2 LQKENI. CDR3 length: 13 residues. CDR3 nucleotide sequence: TGTGCCAGCTCACCACAGGGGAACACTGAAGCTTTCTTT. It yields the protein CASSPQGNTEAFF.

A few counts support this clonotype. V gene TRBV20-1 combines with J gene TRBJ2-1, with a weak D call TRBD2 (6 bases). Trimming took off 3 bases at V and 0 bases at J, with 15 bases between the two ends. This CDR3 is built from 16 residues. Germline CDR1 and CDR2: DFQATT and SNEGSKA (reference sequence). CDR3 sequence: CSARGSVAASYNEQFF. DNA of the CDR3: TGCAGTGCTAGGGGTAGTGTAGCGGCCTCCTACAATGAGCAGTTCTTC.

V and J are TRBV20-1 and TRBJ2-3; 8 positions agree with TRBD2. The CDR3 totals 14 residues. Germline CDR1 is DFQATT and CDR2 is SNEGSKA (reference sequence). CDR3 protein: CSALPGRATDTQYF. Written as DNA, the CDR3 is TGCAGCGCCCTTCCCGGGAGGGCAACAGATACGCAGTATTTT.

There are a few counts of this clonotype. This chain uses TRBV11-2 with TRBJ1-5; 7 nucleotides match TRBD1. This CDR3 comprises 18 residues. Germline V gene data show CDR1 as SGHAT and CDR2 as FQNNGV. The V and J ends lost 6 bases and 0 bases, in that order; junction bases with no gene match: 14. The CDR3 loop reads CASSLSGTDSYSNQPQHF. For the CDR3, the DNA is TGTGCCAGCAGTTTATCCGGGACAGACTCCTATAGCAATCAGCCCCAGCATTTT. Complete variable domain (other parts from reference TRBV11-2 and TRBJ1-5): EAGVAQSPRYKIIEKRQSVAFWCNPISGHATLYWYQQILGQGPKLLIQFQNNGVVDDSQLPKDRFSAERLKGVDSTLKIQPAKLEDSAVYLCASSLSGTDSYSNQPQHFGDGTRLSIL.

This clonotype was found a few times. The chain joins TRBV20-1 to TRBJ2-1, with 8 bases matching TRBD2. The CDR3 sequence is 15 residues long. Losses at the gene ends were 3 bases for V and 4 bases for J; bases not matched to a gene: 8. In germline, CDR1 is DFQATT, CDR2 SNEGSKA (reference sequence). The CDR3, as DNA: TGCAGTGCTAGCCTCACTAGCGGACCTTACAATGAGCAGTTCTTC. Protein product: CSASLTSGPYNEQFF.